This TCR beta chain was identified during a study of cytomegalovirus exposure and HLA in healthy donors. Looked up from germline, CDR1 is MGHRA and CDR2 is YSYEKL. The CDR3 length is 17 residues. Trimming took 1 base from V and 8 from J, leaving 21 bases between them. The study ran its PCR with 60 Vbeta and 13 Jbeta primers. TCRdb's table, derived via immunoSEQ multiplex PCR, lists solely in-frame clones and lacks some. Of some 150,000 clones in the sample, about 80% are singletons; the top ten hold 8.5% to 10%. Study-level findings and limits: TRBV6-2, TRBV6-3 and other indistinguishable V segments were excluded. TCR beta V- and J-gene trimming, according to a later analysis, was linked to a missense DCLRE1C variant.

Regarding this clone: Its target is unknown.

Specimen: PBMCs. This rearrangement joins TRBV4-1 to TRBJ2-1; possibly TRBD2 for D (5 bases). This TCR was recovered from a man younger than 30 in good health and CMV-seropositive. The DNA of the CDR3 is TGCGCCAGCAGCCAAGCGGGGATTAAGGACCGCGCTCATGAGCAGTTCTTC. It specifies CASSQAGIKDRAHEQFF.